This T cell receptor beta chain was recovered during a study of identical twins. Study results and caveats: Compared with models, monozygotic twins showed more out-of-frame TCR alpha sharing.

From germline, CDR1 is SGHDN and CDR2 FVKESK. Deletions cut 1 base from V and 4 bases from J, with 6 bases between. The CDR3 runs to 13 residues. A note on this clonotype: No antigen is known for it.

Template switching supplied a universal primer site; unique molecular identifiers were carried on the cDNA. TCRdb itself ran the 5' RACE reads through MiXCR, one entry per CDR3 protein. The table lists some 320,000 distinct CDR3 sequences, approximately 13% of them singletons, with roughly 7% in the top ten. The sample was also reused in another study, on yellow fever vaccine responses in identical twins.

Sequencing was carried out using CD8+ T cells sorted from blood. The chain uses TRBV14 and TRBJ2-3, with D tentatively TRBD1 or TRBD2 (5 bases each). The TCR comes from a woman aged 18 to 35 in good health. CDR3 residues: CASSQVGADTQYF. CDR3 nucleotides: TGTGCCAGCAGCCAAGTGGGGGCAGATACGCAGTATTTT. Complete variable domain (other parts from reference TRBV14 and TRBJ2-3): EAGVTQFPSHSVIEKGQTVTLRCDPISGHDNLYWYRRVMGKEIKFLLHFVKESKQDESGMPNNRFLAERTGGTYSTLKVQPAELEDSGVYFCASSQVGADTQYFGPGTRLTVL.